This TCR beta chain stems from a study of T cell changes during pregnancy in multiple sclerosis. Using immunoSEQ multiplex PCR, the repertoire was profiled, and TCRdb retains in-frame clones only, with some absent. The table has approximately 66,000 clones, 75% to 95% seen once. This CDR3 region has 14 residues. Per germline, CDR1 MDHEN and CDR2 SYDVKM. The V and J ends lost 3 bases and 9 bases, in that order; junction bases with no gene match: 7. The TCR originated in a female donor with multiple sclerosis, enrolled in a pregnancy study. The J gene is TRBJ2-4, the V gene TRBV28, with 8 bases that match TRBD1. The sequenced sample was CD8+ T cells from peripheral blood mononuclear cells, obtained before pregnancy. CDR3 nucleotide sequence: TGTGCCAGCAGTTTTCCGACAGGGGAGCCCATTCAGTACTTC. Translated: CASSFPTGEPIQYF.